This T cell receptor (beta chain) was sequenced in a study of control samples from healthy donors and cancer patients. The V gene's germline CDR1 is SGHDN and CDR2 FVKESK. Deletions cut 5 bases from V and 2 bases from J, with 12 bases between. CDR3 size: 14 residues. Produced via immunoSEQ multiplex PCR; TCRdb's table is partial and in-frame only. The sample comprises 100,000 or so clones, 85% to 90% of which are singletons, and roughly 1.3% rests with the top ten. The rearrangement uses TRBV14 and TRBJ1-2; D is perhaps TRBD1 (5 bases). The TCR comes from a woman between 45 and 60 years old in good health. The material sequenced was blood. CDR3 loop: CASSYYDSNYGYTF. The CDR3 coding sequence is TGTGCCAGCAGCTACTATGACAGCAACTATGGCTACACCTTC. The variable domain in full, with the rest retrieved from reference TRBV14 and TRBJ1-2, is EAGVTQFPSHSVIEKGQTVTLRCDPISGHDNLYWYRRVMGKEIKFLLHFVKESKQDESGMPNNRFLAERTGGTYSTLKVQPAELEDSGVYFCASSYYDSNYGYTFGSGTRLTVV.